This T cell receptor (beta chain) was found in a study of cytomegalovirus exposure and HLA in healthy donors. In germline, CDR1 is SGHDN, CDR2 FVKESK. The CDR3 contains 16 residues. The V end lost 0 bases, the J end lost 4 bases, and 12 bases lay between the germline ends. PCR used 60 Vbeta primers and 13 Jbeta primers. The table came from immunoSEQ multiplex PCR; TCRdb's copy has only in-frame clones and leaves some out. The sample consists of approximately 160,000 clones, around 80% of them appearing once. A note on this clone: Its antigen is not identified.

Study-wide points: Most observed TCR sequences were rare, whereas some public TCRs were detected in many donors.

The receptor was derived from a man between 25 and 39 years old in good health and CMV-seropositive. The chain carries TRBV14 and TRBJ2-2; maybe TRBD2 (6 bases). Sequencing was carried out using PBMCs. The CDR3 here is CASSQEYGGATGELFF. For the CDR3, the DNA is TGTGCCAGCAGCCAAGAGTACGGGGGAGCCACCGGGGAGCTGTTTTTT. The whole variable domain, remainder taken from reference TRBV14 and TRBJ2-2, is EAGVTQFPSHSVIEKGQTVTLRCDPISGHDNLYWYRRVMGKEIKFLLHFVKESKQDESGMPNNRFLAERTGGTYSTLKVQPAELEDSGVYFCASSQEYGGATGELFFGEGSRLTVL.